Given below is one T cell receptor beta chain in context. The sample originates from a study of blood T cell repertoires in COVID-19. In the study overall: The United States, Italy and Spain were the sources of the acute and convalescent COVID-19 samples. T cells, B-cell-depleted T cells, or PBMCs provided the cDNA or gDNA that served as material.

The authors' processing: Nucleated cell number was recorded as an estimate derived from reference gene primer amplification. Repertoires were generated with immunoSEQ multiplex PCR, while TCRdb's copy carries only in-frame clones and drops some. Clonal size and the V and J genes are those of that table, whereas D and trimming came from the DNA. This table has 250,000 to 300,000 clones, roughly nine tenths appearing once. Germline V gene data show CDR1 as KGHSH and CDR2 as LQKENI. The CDR3 consists of 19 residues. Trimming stripped 2 bases from V and 0 bases from J, with 19 bases between. The Seattle patients joined while their infection was active and were tracked longitudinally afterward.

The sequenced material came from peripheral blood. The receptor comes from a woman in her twenties or thirties with COVID-19, enrolled during active disease. The rearrangement joins TRBV18 to TRBJ1-4, with unresolved D. The CDR3 sequence is CASSPAGRNRPSTNEKLFF. The CDR3 DNA follows: TGTGCCAGCTCACCAGCCGGTAGGAACAGACCCTCAACTAATGAAAAACTGTTTTTT. The full variable domain, in which reference TRBV18 and TRBJ1-4 provide the parts outside the CDR3, is NAGVMQNPRHLVRRRGQEARLRCSPMKGHSHVYWYRQLPEEGLKFMVYLQKENIIDESGMPKERFSAEFPKEGPSILRIQQVVRGDSAAYFCASSPAGRNRPSTNEKLFFGSGTQLSVL.